The TCR beta chain under discussion was sequenced for a study of T cell responses to AZD1222 COVID-19 vaccine. V shed 6 bases and J shed 0 bases, with 15 bases lying between them. This CDR3 spans 16 amino acids. Germline V gene sequence: CDR1 MNHEY, CDR2 SVGEGT. Assay used: immunoSEQ multiplex PCR; TCRdb lists only in-frame clones, some missing. The repertoire includes about 110,000 clones, 70% to 90% of them detected once, and 4.8% sits in the top ten. The TCR sequence derives from an adult who received the AZD1222 COVID-19 vaccine. V gene TRBV6-2 or TRBV6-3 combines with J gene TRBJ2-1; no firm D call. The sample here was peripheral blood, taken 28 days after the second AZD1222 dose. The CDR3 loop is CASSALVETSYNEQFF. The DNA of the CDR3 is TGTGCCAGCAGCGCCCTCGTCGAGACCTCCTACAATGAGCAGTTCTTC.